This is a list of T cell receptor beta chains from one sample in a study of shared clonotypes between healthy human individuals. TCRdb keeps only in-frame clones here, not all; method: immunoSEQ multiplex PCR. The repertoire consists of over 2 million clones, with approximately 95% occurring once and the leading ten covering 1% to 1.3%. Sequences were obtained from naive CD8+ T cells sorted from blood. Every receptor here comes from a young man in good health. The CDR3 runs from the conserved cysteine through the conserved F or W.

j_gene: TRBJ2-5
v_gene: TRBV5-5
CDR3aa: CASSFYDGETQYF

j_gene: TRBJ1-1
v_gene: TRBV7-9
CDR3aa: CASSLDDRNTEAFF

j_gene: TRBJ2-7
v_gene: TRBV19
CDR3aa: CASSIVNSGRYEQYF

j_gene: TRBJ2-2
v_gene: TRBV7-7
CDR3aa: CASSPDLVRGENTGELFF

j_gene: TRBJ2-5
v_gene: TRBV7-9
CDR3aa: CASSYDTGQETQYF

j_gene: TRBJ1-4
v_gene: TRBV25-1
CDR3aa: CASSEFRGDGEKLFF

j_gene: TRBJ2-3
v_gene: TRBV4-1
CDR3aa: CASSQPGSTDTQYF

j_gene: TRBJ2-7
v_gene: TRBV4-1
CDR3aa: CASSQVILGADEQYF

j_gene: TRBJ2-2
v_gene: TRBV9
CDR3aa: CASSGFSGGPSGELFF

j_gene: TRBJ2-1
v_gene: TRBV5-1
CDR3aa: CASSLVSGTINEQFF

j_gene: TRBJ2-7
v_gene: TRBV7-2
CDR3aa: CASSIIASSSYEQYF

j_gene: TRBJ2-1
v_gene: TRBV30
CDR3aa: CAWSVTAGVEQFF

j_gene: TRBJ1-2
v_gene: TRBV13
CDR3aa: CASSSRTGEAYGYTF

j_gene: TRBJ2-1
v_gene: TRBV28
CDR3aa: CASSDRGPYNEQFF

j_gene: TRBJ1-4
v_gene: TRBV6-5
CDR3aa: CASSYSSGETNEKLFF

j_gene: TRBJ2-3
v_gene: TRBV5-4
CDR3aa: CASSPTPRKLTDTQYF

j_gene: TRBJ1-1
v_gene: TRBV5-4
CDR3aa: CASSLVNGEAFF

j_gene: TRBJ2-7
v_gene: TRBV7-9
CDR3aa: CASSREPEQYF

j_gene: TRBJ2-7
v_gene: TRBV27
CDR3aa: CASSFSGGAIAYEQYF

j_gene: TRBJ2-1
v_gene: TRBV2
CDR3aa: CASSPTAYNEQFF

j_gene: TRBJ2-7
v_gene: TRBV11-2
CDR3aa: CASSFGLQGSDEQYF

j_gene: TRBJ2-5
v_gene: TRBV13
CDR3aa: CASSSDRETQYF

j_gene: TRBJ2-7
v_gene: TRBV4-1
CDR3aa: CASSQGAGTWASYEQYF

j_gene: TRBJ2-3
v_gene: TRBV2
CDR3aa: CATWTSAPPEDTQYF